This TCR beta chain was obtained from a study of T cell responses to AZD1222 COVID-19 vaccine (dated by TCRdb to about 2021). Turning to the overall study: TCR sequencing covered roughly 230 trial participants: 200 to 220 given two doses of AZD1222 and about 26 given two doses of MenACWY control vaccine. Enrollment into the trials was organized by age into subgroups of 18-55, 56-69 and 70-plus years, and those subgroups contained roughly 160, 29 and 62 TCR-sequenced participants, respectively. What the work shows at the level of the full study, not this receptor alone: Reportedly, close to half of the unique spike-specific TCRs recognized epitopes lying outside the regions that are mutated in the B.1.351 and B.1.1.7 variants. After two AZD1222 doses, spike-specific TCR breadth and depth were significantly higher than at day 0 and than in MenACWY recipients. Conclusions about previously exposed vaccinees were limited because only a handful of AZD1222 recipients were SARS-CoV-2 seropositive at baseline. CD4 TCRs associated with the vaccine covered the entire spike protein, and the dominant responses were in regions 160-218 and 743-854. Participants were mostly white British and included more females than males, and it was suggested by the authors that clonal diversity may have been underestimated. Because no day 14 peak-response samples were available, the repertoires could be characterized only after the peak T cell response. In the small 56-69-year group, the increase in depth fell short of significance, most likely because of low power.

The CDR3 regions of human TCRbeta chains were analyzed by immunosequencing. Per the original workflow: TCRs in the repertoires were compared against a reference library of SARS-CoV-2-specific TCRs that had been generated with the MIRA antigen-specificity platform. Breadth was defined as the fraction of unique TCRs that were SARS-CoV-2-associated, and depth was defined as the fraction of total T cells that were SARS-CoV-2-associated. Each spike-specific TCR was assigned to its reactive spike region and to a CD4 or CD8 class using the MIRA data. Log10-transformed breadth and depth values were compared by one-way ANOVA with Sidak's multiple comparisons tests. Held by TCRdb, this immuneACCESS table contains in-frame sequences only and omits some clones. Under half of the omission traces to an unresolved V gene where checked; the cause of the rest is unknown. V, J and clone size derive from that table, while D and trimming were established from the DNA sequence. The table for this sample lists approximately 180,000 clones; more than 80% of them were counted only once. About 4% of the sample comes from the top ten.

Trimmed from V: 4 bases; trimmed from J: 6 bases; junction bases lacking a gene match: 6. Via the germline V gene (reference sequence), CDR1 is GTSNPN and CDR2 SVGIG. The CDR3 runs 12 residues from the cysteine to the phenylalanine. Left in the record is the CDR3 DNA by itself, 36 bases read in frame from the first base. The sample's time point label is to be understood as: about 28 days (+/-7) after the second vaccine dose. The sample's treatment or condition label is to be understood as: meningococcal conjugate vaccine given as trial control. The vaccinee samples were drawn from two UK trials, COV001 and COV002, one of which was a single-blind randomized controlled phase 2/3 trial testing AZD1222 (ChAdOx1 nCoV-19) in healthy adults. For TCRbeta chain sequencing, PBMC samples from trial participants were taken at day 0 and at day 28 after the second dose. Of note for this clone: Its antigen specificity is not known. It has no much larger one-base neighbor in the sample; base qualities were not kept.

The material sequenced was peripheral blood, taken 28 days after the second dose of the MenACWY control vaccine. The sequence joins TRBV30 to TRBJ2-7, with 7 bases in between that match TRBD2. The receptor's source is an adult who received the MenACWY meningococcal vaccine as a control. The base sequence is TGTGCCTGGACTAAGTGGGGGGGCGAGCAGTACTTC. Its protein reads: CAWTKWGGEQYF. With all but the CDR3 taken from the reference TRBV30 and TRBJ2-7 genes, the full variable domain is: SQTIHQWPATLVQPVGSPLSLECTVEGTSNPNLYWYRQAAGRGLQLLFYSVGIGQISSEVPQNLSASRPQDRQFILSSKKLLLSDSGFYLCAWTKWGGEQYFGPGTRLTVT.